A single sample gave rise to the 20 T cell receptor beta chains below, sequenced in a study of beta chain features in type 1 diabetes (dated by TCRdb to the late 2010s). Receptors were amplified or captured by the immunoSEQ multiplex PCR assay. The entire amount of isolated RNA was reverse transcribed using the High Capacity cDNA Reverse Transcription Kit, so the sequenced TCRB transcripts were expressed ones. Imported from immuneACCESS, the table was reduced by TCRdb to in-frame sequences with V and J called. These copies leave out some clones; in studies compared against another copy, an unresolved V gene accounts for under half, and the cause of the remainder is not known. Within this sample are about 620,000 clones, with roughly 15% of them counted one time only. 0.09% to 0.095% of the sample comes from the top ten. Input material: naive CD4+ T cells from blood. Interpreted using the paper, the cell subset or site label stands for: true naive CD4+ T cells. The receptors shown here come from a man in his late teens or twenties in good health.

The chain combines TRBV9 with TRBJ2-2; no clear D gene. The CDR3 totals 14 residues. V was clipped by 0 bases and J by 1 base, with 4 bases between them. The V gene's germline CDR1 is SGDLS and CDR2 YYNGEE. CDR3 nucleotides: TGTGCCAGCAGCGTAGTTATGAACACCGGGGAGCTGTTTTTT. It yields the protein CASSVVMNTGELFF.

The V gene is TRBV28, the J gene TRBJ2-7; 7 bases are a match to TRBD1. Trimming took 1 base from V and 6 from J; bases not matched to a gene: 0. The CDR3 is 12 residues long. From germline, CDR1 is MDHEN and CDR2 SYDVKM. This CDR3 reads CASSLYRGEQYF. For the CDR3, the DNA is TGTGCCAGCAGTTTATACAGGGGCGAGCAGTACTTC.

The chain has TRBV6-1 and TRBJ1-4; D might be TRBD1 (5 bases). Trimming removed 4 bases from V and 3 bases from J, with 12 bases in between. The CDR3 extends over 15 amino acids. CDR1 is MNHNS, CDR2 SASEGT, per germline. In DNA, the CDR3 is TGTGCCAGCAGTGGCCCAGGGTACGCTAATGAAAAACTGTTTTTT. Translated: CASSGPGYANEKLFF.

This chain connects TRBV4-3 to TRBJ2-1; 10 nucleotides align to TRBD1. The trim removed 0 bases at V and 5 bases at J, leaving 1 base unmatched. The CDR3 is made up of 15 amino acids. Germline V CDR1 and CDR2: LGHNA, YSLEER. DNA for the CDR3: TGCGCCAGCAGCCAAGACGGGACAGGGGACAATGAGCAGTTCTTC. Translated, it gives CASSQDGTGDNEQFF.

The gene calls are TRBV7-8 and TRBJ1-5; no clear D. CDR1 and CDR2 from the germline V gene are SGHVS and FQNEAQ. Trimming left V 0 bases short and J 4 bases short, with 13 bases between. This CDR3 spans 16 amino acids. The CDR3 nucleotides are TGTGCCAGCAGCTTAGCCGGACCCCGGCAAAATCAGCCCCAGCATTTT. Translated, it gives CASSLAGPRQNQPQHF.

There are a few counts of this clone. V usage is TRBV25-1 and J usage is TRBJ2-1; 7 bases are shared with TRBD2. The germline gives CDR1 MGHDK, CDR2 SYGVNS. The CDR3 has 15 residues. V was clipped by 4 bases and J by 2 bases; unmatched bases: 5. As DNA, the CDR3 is TGTGCCAGCAGTGTGGGGGGGAGGACCTACAATGAGCAGTTCTTC. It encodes CASSVGGRTYNEQFF.

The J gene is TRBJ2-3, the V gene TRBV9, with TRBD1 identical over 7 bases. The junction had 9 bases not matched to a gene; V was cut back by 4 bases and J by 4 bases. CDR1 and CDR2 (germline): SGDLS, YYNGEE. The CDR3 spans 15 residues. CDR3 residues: CASSTGARAADTQYF. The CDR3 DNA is TGTGCCAGCAGCACAGGGGCCCGCGCTGCAGATACGCAGTATTTT.

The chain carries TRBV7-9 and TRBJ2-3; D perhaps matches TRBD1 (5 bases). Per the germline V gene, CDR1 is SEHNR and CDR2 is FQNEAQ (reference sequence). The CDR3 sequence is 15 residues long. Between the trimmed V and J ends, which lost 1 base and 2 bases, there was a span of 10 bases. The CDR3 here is CASSLEGLPTDTQYF. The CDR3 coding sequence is TGTGCCAGCAGCTTAGAGGGGCTCCCCACAGATACGCAGTATTTT.

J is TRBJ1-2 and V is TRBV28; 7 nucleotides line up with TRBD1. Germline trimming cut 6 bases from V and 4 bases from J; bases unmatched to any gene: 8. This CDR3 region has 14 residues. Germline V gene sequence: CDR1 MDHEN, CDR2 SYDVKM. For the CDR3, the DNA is TGTGCCAGCAGGTCGACAGGGAGGGGCTATGGCTACACCTTC. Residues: CASRSTGRGYGYTF.

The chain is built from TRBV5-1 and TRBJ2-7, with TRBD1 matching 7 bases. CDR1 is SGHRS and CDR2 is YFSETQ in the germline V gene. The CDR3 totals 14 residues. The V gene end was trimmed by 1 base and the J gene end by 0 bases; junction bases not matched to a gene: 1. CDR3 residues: CASSLWDSSYEQYF. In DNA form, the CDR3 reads TGCGCCAGCAGCTTGTGGGACAGCTCCTACGAGCAGTACTTC.

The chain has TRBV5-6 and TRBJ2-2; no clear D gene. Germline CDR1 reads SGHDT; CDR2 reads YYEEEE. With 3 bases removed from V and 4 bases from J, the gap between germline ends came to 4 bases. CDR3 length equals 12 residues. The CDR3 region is CASSSSTGELFF. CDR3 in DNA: TGTGCCAGCAGCTCCTCCACCGGGGAGCTGTTTTTT.

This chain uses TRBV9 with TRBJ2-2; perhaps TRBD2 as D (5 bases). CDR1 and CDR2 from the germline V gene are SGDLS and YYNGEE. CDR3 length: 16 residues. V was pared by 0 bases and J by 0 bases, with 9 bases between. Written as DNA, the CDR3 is TGTGCCAGCAGCGTAGATCCGGGGACGAACACCGGGGAGCTGTTTTTT. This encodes CASSVDPGTNTGELFF.

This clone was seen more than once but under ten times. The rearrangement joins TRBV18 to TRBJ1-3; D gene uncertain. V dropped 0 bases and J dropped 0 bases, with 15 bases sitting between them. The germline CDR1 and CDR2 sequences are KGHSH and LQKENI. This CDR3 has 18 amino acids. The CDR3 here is CASSPPGIRASSGNTIYF. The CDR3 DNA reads TGTGCCAGCTCACCACCGGGAATAAGGGCGTCCTCTGGAAACACCATATATTTT.

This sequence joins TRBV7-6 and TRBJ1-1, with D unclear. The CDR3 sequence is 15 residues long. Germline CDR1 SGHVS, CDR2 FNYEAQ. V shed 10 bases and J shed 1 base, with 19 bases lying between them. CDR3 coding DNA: TGTGCCACCCTGGCCACGGGGAAGGCGAACACTGAAGCTTTCTTT. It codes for CATLATGKANTEAFF.

Written as DNA, the CDR3 is TGTGCCTGGAGGACTAGCGGCCCCTACGAGCAGTACTTC. It codes for CAWRTSGPYEQYF. The V gene is TRBV30, the J gene TRBJ2-7; 9 nucleotides align to TRBD2. The CDR3 runs to 13 residues. With V trimmed by 3 bases and J by 2 bases, 2 bases remained unmatched. Germline V gene sequence: CDR1 GTSNPN, CDR2 SVGIG (reference sequence).

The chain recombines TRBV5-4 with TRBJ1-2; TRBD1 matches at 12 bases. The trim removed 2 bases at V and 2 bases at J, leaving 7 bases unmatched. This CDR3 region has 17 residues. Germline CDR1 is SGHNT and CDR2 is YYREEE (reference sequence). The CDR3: CASSLGTGGLGNYGYTF. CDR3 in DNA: TGTGCCAGCAGCTTAGGGACAGGGGGCCTAGGGAACTATGGCTACACCTTC.

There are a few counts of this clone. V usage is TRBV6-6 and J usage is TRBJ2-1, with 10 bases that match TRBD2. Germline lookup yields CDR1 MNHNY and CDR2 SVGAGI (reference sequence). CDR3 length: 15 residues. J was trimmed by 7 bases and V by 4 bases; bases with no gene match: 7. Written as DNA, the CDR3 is TGTGCCAGCAGTTCGGCTAGCGGGAGACTTAATGAGCAGTTCTTC. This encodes CASSSASGRLNEQFF.

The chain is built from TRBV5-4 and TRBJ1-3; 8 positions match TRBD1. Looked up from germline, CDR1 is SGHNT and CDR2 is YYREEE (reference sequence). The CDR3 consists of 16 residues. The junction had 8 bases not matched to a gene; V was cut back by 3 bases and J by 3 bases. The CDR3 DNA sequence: TGTGCCAGCAGCTCCCGGACAGGGAGTATTGGAAACACCATATATTTT. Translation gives CASSSRTGSIGNTIYF.

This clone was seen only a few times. DNA for the CDR3: TGTGCCAGCAGCCCAAGGGGACAGGGAACGGGCACTGAAGCTTTCTTT. It is translated as CASSPRGQGTGTEAFF. The chain links TRBV9 to TRBJ1-1, with 9 bases matching TRBD1. CDR3 length equals 16 residues. The germline V gene has CDR1 SGDLS and CDR2 YYNGEE. With 4 bases clipped from V and 4 bases from J, the junction kept 11 bases outside the gene matches.

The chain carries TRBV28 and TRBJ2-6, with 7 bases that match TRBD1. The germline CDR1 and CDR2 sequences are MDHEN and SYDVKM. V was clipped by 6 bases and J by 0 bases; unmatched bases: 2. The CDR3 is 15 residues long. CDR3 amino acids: CASRTGVSGANVLTF. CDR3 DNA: TGTGCCAGCAGAACAGGGGTCTCTGGGGCCAACGTCCTGACTTTC.